The 17 T cell receptor beta chains below were found in one sample sequenced in a study of blood T cell repertoires in COVID-19. Method: immunoSEQ multiplex PCR; TCRdb's copy keeps in-frame clones and lacks some. Here the sample spans more than 250,000 clones, around 88% being singletons. Sequenced input: peripheral blood. Receptors originate from a woman in her fifties or sixties with acute or convalescent COVID-19.

The V and J genes are TRBV28 and TRBJ1-5; TRBD1 is a possible D gene (5 bases). CDR3 length: 15 residues. Trimming removed 7 bases at V and 3 bases at J, with 16 bases between. Germline V gene data show CDR1 as MDHEN and CDR2 as SYDVKM. CDR3 DNA: TGTGCCAGCATTCTATCTCAGGGTCACAATCAGCCCCAGCATTTT. Its protein is CASILSQGHNQPQHF.

Points on this clone: Other nucleotide sequences in the sample specify the same CDR3. The rearrangement joins TRBV5-1 to TRBJ1-3; weak D call: TRBD1 (5 bases). The V gene's germline CDR1 is SGHRS and CDR2 YFSETQ. The ends were cut back, 0 bases at V and 1 base at J, with 11 bases in the middle. The CDR3 sequence is 16 residues long. Here the CDR3 DNA reads TGCGCCAGCAGCTTGGTTCTGGGGGGATCTGGAAACACCATATATTTT. Its protein is CASSLVLGGSGNTIYF. The full variable domain, its missing parts supplied by reference TRBV5-1 and TRBJ1-3, is KAGVTQTPRYLIKTRGQQVTLSCSPISGHRSVSWYQQTPGQGLQFLFEYFSETQRNKGNFPGRFSGRQFSNSRSEMNVSTLELGDSALYLCASSLVLGGSGNTIYFGEGSWLTVV.

The chain couples TRBV7-9 to TRBJ2-5; 14 nucleotides line up with TRBD2. V lost 3 bases, J lost 2 bases, and 8 bases stayed unmatched. The CDR3 covers 18 residues. Germline CDR1 SEHNR, CDR2 FQNEAQ (reference sequence). The CDR3 nucleotides are TGTGCCAGCAGCTTGTCTCTAGGGACTAGCGGGAGACAAGAGACCCAGTACTTC. Protein: CASSLSLGTSGRQETQYF.

This chain links TRBV4-3 with TRBJ1-2; 7 positions match TRBD1. The germline V gene encodes CDR1 LGHNA and CDR2 YSLEER. Trimming took 0 bases from V and 4 from J; bases not matched to a gene: 17. The CDR3 sequence is 19 residues long. CDR3 protein: CASSQDMATQGLVSYGYTF. The CDR3 DNA follows: TGCGCCAGCAGCCAAGATATGGCAACACAGGGGTTGGTGTCCTATGGCTACACCTTC.

CDR3 coding DNA: TGCAGCGTTGAAGACCCGGCGGGGGTCGAGTACGAGCAGTACTTC. Translating it yields CSVEDPAGVEYEQYF. This rearrangement joins TRBV29-1 to TRBJ2-7, with 7 bases matching TRBD2. Germline V lookup: CDR1 SQVTM, CDR2 ANQGSEA. The CDR3 has 15 amino acids. The ends lost 0 bases at V and 4 bases at J; junction bases unmatched: 9.

The chain carries TRBV12-5 and TRBJ1-5; D is possibly TRBD1 (6 bases). This CDR3 contains 15 residues. Germline V gene sequence: CDR1 LGHNT, CDR2 FRNRAP. V was trimmed by 7 bases and J by 3 bases, leaving 16 bases between them. The CDR3 protein is CASASSGGNNQPQHF. CDR3 bases: TGTGCTAGTGCCTCCTCGGGGGGCAACAATCAGCCCCAGCATTTT.

This clone was observed a single time. The chain recombines TRBV6-5 with TRBJ1-2, with TRBD1 matching over 7 bases. Trimming removed 6 bases from V and 4 bases from J; junction bases left unmatched: 5. Germline V CDR1 and CDR2: MNHEY, SVGAGI. The CDR3 contains 13 residues. CDR3 in amino acids: CASSRRQGYGYTF. Here the CDR3 DNA reads TGTGCCAGCAGCCGCCGACAGGGCTATGGCTACACCTTC.

This chain joins TRBV7-3 and TRBJ2-1; 8 bases align to TRBD2. CDR1 and CDR2 (germline): SGHTA, FQGTGA. The J segment lost 6 bases and the V segment lost 2 bases, leaving 15 bases of the junction unmatched. CDR3 length: 18 residues. The DNA of the CDR3 is TGTGCCAGCAGCTTATATGGGGATCGAACTAGCGGAACCAATGAGCAGTTCTTC. Translating it yields CASSLYGDRTSGTNEQFF.

The rearrangement links TRBV7-3 to TRBJ2-1; 10 bases align to TRBD2. The CDR3 is 16 amino acids. Germline V CDR1 and CDR2: SGHTA, FQGTGA. Trimming cost V 1 base and J 7 bases; bases outside gene matches: 7. The CDR3 region has the DNA TGTGCCAGCAGCTTAAATGGGGCTAGCGGGAGAAATGAGCAGTTCTTC. This sequence encodes CASSLNGASGRNEQFF.

V is TRBV28 and J is TRBJ2-1; possible D gene TRBD1, 5 bases. Per germline, CDR1 MDHEN and CDR2 SYDVKM. V was shortened by 6 bases and J by 3 bases, with 18 bases between the two germline ends. The CDR3 is 16 residues long. The CDR3 here is CASSKLDSEYYNEQFF. DNA for the CDR3: TGTGCCAGCAGCAAACTCGACAGCGAGTACTACAATGAGCAGTTCTTC.

The V call is TRBV12-3 or TRBV12-4, the J call TRBJ2-5, with D hard to call. V lost 7 bases and J 7 bases, leaving 13 bases between the germline ends. CDR3 length equals 12 residues. CDR3 DNA: TGTGCCAGCACCACCGACCCGGGGACCCAGTACTTC. Protein product: CASTTDPGTQYF.

This chain joins TRBV5-4 and TRBJ2-7; 10 bases match TRBD2. This CDR3 region has 15 residues. From germline, CDR1 is SGHNT and CDR2 YYREEE (reference sequence). V was clipped by 4 bases and J by 2 bases; unmatched bases: 6. CDR3 sequence (DNA): TGTGCCAGCAGCCTAGGGACTAGCGCTACCTACGAGCAGTACTTC. This codes for CASSLGTSATYEQYF.

The chain recombines TRBV9 with TRBJ1-5; 8 bases are shared with TRBD1. V lost 2 bases to trimming and J lost 3 bases; unmatched junction nucleotides: 4. This CDR3 is 15 amino acids long. Germline V gene sequence: CDR1 SGDLS, CDR2 YYNGEE. The CDR3 protein is CASSVRGQVNQPQHF. The CDR3 region has the DNA TGTGCCAGCAGCGTTCGGGGACAGGTCAATCAGCCCCAGCATTTT.

The genes are TRBV6-2 or TRBV6-3 and TRBJ2-7, with D unclear. This CDR3 comprises 12 residues. The germline V gene encodes CDR1 MNHEY and CDR2 SVGEGT. The germline V and J ends were trimmed by 0 bases and 6 bases, with 6 bases remaining between them. CDR3 sequence: CASSYSTIEQYF. The CDR3, as DNA: TGTGCCAGCAGTTACTCCACTATCGAGCAGTACTTC.

This chain joins TRBV20-1 and TRBJ2-5; D not certain. The V and J ends lost 3 bases and 2 bases respectively, with 4 bases between them. The CDR3 contains 11 residues. Looked up from germline, CDR1 is DFQATT and CDR2 is SNEGSKA (reference sequence). CDR3 protein: CSASEQETQYF. The CDR3 nucleotides are TGCAGTGCTAGCGAGCAAGAGACCCAGTACTTC.

The chain has TRBV28 and TRBJ1-2; D unclear. V dropped 5 bases and J dropped 8 bases, with 18 bases sitting between them. The CDR3 length is 14 residues. Per germline, CDR1 MDHEN and CDR2 SYDVKM. CDR3 protein: CASSPPTSPGGYTF. The CDR3 DNA follows: TGTGCCAGCAGTCCGCCTACAAGTCCGGGGGGCTACACCTTC.

The chain combines TRBV19 with TRBJ2-3; D is unresolved. This CDR3 region has 13 residues. V lost 5 bases and J 6 bases, leaving 12 bases between the germline ends. Germline V gene data show CDR1 as LNHDA and CDR2 as SQIVND (reference sequence). The CDR3 loop reads CASSFEQRDTQYF. In nucleotides, the CDR3 is TGTGCCAGTAGTTTCGAACAACGCGATACGCAGTATTTT.